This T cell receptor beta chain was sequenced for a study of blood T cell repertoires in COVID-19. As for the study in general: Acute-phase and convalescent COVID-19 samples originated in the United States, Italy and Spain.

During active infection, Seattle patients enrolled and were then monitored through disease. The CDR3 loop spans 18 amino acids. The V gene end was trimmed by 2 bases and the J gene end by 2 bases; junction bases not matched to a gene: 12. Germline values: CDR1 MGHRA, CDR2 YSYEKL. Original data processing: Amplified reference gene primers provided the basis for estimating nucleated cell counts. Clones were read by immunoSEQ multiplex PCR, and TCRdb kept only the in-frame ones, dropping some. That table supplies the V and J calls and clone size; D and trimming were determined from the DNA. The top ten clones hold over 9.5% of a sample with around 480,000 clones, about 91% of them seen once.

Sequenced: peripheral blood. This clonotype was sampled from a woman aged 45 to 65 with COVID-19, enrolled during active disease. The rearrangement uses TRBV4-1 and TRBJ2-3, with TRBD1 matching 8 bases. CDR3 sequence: CASSQRGLGQGDTDTQYF. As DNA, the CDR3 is TGCGCCAGCAGCCAACGGGGCCTAGGACAGGGCGACACAGATACGCAGTATTTT.